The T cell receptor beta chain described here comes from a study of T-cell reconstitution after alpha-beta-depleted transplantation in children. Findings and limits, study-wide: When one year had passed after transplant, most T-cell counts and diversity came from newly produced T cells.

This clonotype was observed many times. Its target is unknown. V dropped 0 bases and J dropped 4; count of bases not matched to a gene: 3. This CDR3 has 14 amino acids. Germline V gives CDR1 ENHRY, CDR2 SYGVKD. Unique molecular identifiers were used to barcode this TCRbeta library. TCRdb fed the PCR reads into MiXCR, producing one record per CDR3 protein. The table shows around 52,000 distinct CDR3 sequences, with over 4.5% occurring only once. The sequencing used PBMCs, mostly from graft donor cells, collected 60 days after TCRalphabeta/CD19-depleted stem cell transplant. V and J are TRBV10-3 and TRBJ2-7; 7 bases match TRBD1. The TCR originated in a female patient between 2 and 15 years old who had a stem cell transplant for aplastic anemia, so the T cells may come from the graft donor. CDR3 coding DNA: TGTGCCATCAGTGAGTCCGGGACAGAGTACGAGCAGTACTTC. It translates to CAISESGTEYEQYF.